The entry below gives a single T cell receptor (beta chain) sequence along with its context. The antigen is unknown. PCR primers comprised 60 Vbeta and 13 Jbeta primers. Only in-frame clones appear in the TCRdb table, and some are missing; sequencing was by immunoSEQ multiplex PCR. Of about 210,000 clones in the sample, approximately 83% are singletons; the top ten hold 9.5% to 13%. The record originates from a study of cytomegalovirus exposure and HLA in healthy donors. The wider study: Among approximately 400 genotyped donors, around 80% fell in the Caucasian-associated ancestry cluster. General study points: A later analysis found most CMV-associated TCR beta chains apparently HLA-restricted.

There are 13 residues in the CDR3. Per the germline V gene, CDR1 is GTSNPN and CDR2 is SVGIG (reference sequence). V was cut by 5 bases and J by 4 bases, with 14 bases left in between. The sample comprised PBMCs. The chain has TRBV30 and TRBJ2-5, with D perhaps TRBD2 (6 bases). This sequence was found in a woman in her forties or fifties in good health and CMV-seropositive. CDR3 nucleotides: TGTGCCTGGGAGGCTAACGGGGGAGAGACCCAGTACTTC. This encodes CAWEANGGETQYF.